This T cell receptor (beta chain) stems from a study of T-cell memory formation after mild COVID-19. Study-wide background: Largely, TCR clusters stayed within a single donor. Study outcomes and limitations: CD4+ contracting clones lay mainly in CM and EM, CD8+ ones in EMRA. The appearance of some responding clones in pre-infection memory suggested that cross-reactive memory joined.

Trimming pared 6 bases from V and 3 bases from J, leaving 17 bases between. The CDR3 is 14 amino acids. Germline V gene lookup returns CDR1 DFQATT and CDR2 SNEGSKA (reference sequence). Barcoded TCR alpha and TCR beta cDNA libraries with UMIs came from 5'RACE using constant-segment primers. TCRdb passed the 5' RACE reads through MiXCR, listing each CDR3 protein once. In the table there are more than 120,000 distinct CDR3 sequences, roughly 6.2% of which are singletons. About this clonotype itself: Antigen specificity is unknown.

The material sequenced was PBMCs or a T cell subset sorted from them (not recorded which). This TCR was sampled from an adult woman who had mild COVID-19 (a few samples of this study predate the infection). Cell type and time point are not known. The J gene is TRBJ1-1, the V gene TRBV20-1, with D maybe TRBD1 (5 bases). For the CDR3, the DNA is TGCAGTGCCTGGGCGGGGCAGAGCCACACTGAAGCTTTCTTT. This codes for CSAWAGQSHTEAFF.